These 16 T cell receptor beta chains share one sample of origin, sequenced in a study of blood T cells in healthy people across ages. Combining a sample-barcoded 5' primer with a J-beta primer mix, a second PCR ran for roughly 6 to 12 cycles. One entry per CDR3 protein results from TCRdb running MiXCR on the 5' RACE reads. The data hold some 1,500,000 distinct CDR3 sequences, with 35% to 45% observed a single time. Source material: blood. The receptors come from a woman under 30 in good health.

This clonotype was detected only a few times. V is TRBV6-5 and J is TRBJ2-7, with D possibly TRBD1 on 7 matching bases. Germline lookup yields CDR1 MNHEY and CDR2 SVGAGI. CDR3 length: 14 amino acids. V was clipped by 2 bases and J by 4 bases, with 12 bases between them. The CDR3 nucleotides read TGTGCCAGCAGTTACACACAGGGGAGGTACGAGCAGTACTTC. As protein: CASSYTQGRYEQYF.

This chain links TRBV10-3 with TRBJ2-5, with a tentative D call TRBD1 (6 bases). The J call may not be correct, given that the DNA end is closer to TRBJ2-7. CDR1 and CDR2 from the germline V gene are ENHRY and SYGVKD. The CDR3 has 13 residues. CDR3 in amino acids: CAISEARGYEQYF. The CDR3 DNA is TGTGCCATCAGTGAAGCCAGGGGTTACGAGCAGTACTTC.

This clonotype was seen only a few times. This chain joins TRBV4-1 and TRBJ1-4; D not certain. V was shortened by 1 base and J by 8 bases, with 11 bases between the two germline ends. Germline lookup yields CDR1 MGHRA and CDR2 YSYEKL. The CDR3 length is 14 residues. CDR3 nucleotides: TGCGCCAGCAGCCAAGCCCCCGGGCAGGAAAAACTGTTTTTT. This gives the protein CASSQAPGQEKLFF.

The chain carries TRBV7-2 and TRBJ1-2, with D maybe TRBD1 (5 bases). Germline assignment: CDR1 SGHTA and CDR2 FQGNSA. The CDR3 is made up of 12 amino acids. Trimming took off 5 bases at V and 8 bases at J, with 12 bases between the two ends. CDR3 amino acids: CASSRDSWGYTF. In DNA, the CDR3 is TGTGCCAGCAGCAGAGACAGTTGGGGCTACACCTTC.

This clonotype was seen only a few times. This chain connects TRBV5-1 to TRBJ1-1, with no clear D. Trimming shortened V by 4 bases and J by 0 bases, and 10 bases separated the two germline ends. Germline CDR1 reads SGHRS; CDR2 reads YFSETQ. The CDR3 runs to 14 residues. The CDR3 sequence is CASSVDHLNTEAFF. The DNA of the CDR3 is TGCGCCAGCAGCGTCGATCACCTGAACACTGAAGCTTTCTTT.

This clonotype has ten or more counts. The chain recombines TRBV6-5 with TRBJ2-7; no firm D call. This CDR3 is 13 amino acids long. Trimming pared 2 bases from V and 2 bases from J, leaving 7 bases between. Germline V gene lookup returns CDR1 MNHEY and CDR2 SVGAGI. The CDR3 spells CASSYGRAYEQYF. CDR3 DNA: TGTGCCAGCAGTTACGGCCGAGCCTACGAGCAGTACTTC.

The chain carries TRBV6-2 or TRBV6-3 and TRBJ2-7, with no clear D. Trimming left V 4 bases short and J 6 bases short, with 7 bases between. CDR3 length equals 11 residues. Per germline, CDR1 MNHEY and CDR2 SVGEGT. The CDR3: CASSFLREQYF. CDR3 nucleotide sequence: TGTGCCAGCAGTTTCCTACGCGAGCAGTACTTC.

The rearrangement uses TRBV3-1 and TRBJ1-6; D possibly corresponds to TRBD1 (5 bases). V was clipped by 5 bases and J by 7 bases, with 12 bases between them. The germline V gene encodes CDR1 LGHDT and CDR2 YNNKEL (reference sequence). The CDR3 has 14 residues. CDR3 nucleotide sequence: TGTGCCAGCAGCTCCGGGACGGGAAATTCACCCCTCCACTTT. Protein sequence: CASSSGTGNSPLHF.

V usage is TRBV7-9 and J usage is TRBJ1-3, with 9 bases aligning to TRBD1. CDR3 size: 17 residues. The J segment lost 3 bases and the V segment lost 4 bases, leaving 10 bases of the junction unmatched. Germline CDR1 is SEHNR and CDR2 is FQNEAQ (reference sequence). CDR3 nucleotide sequence: TGTGCCAGCAGCTCGAACCCCCACAGGGGGCGTGGAAACACCATATATTTT. It encodes CASSSNPHRGRGNTIYF.

The gene calls are TRBV7-8 and TRBJ2-7, with D perhaps matching TRBD1 or TRBD2 (5 bases each). Germline V gene sequence: CDR1 SGHVS, CDR2 FQNEAQ. Trimming left V 5 bases short and J 3 bases short, with 14 bases between. CDR3 length equals 14 residues. Here the CDR3 reads CASSTRDRFYEQYF. The CDR3 DNA reads TGTGCCAGCAGCACCCGGGACCGCTTCTACGAGCAGTACTTC.

The chain has TRBV11-1 and TRBJ2-2; 13 bases align to TRBD2. This CDR3 has 18 amino acids. Germline trimming cut 4 bases from V and 4 bases from J; bases unmatched to any gene: 9. Per germline, CDR1 SGHAT and CDR2 FQDESV (reference sequence). In DNA form, the CDR3 reads TGTGCCAGCAGCTCTGGACTAGCGGGAGACGCCTTCACCGGGGAGCTGTTTTTT. It yields the protein CASSSGLAGDAFTGELFF.

This clonotype has just a few counts. The rearrangement uses TRBV14 and TRBJ1-2; 7 positions match TRBD1. The CDR3 length is 16 residues. Germline CDR1 is SGHDN and CDR2 is FVKESK. Trimming cost V 2 bases and J 5 bases; bases outside gene matches: 11. Here the CDR3 DNA reads TGTGCCAGCAGCCAACCCGAAGACAGGGCAGCGTATGGCTACACCTTC. Its translation: CASSQPEDRAAYGYTF.

The CDR3 DNA sequence: TGTGCCAGCAGCCAAGAATGGGCGGACTCCTACAATGAGCAGTACTTC. As protein: CASSQEWADSYNEQYF. The chain recombines TRBV3-1 with TRBJ2-1, with D tentatively TRBD2 (5 bases). The J call may be faulty, since TRBJ2-7 better matches the DNA end. In germline, CDR1 is LGHDT, CDR2 YNNKEL (reference sequence). The CDR3 covers 16 residues.

This chain connects TRBV7-2 to TRBJ2-1, with 10 bases matching TRBD2. CDR3 length: 15 amino acids. The J segment lost 6 bases and the V segment lost 5 bases, leaving 7 bases of the junction unmatched. Per germline, CDR1 SGHTA and CDR2 FQGNSA. CDR3 amino acids: CASSLLAGYINEQFF. The DNA of the CDR3 is TGTGCCAGCAGCCTACTAGCGGGATATATCAATGAGCAGTTCTTC. Drawing the rest from reference TRBV7-2 and TRBJ2-1, the complete variable domain is GAGVSQSPSNKVTEKGKDVELRCDPISGHTALYWYRQSLGQGLEFLIYFQGNSAPDKSGLPSDRFSAERTGGSVSTLTIQRTQQEDSAVYLCASSLLAGYINEQFFGPGTRLTVL.

The V call is TRBV20-1, the J call TRBJ2-4, with D possibly called TRBD1 or TRBD2 (5 bases each). The closer fit of TRBJ2-7 to the DNA end suggests the J call may be wrong. Per the germline V gene, CDR1 is DFQATT and CDR2 is SNEGSKA (reference sequence). This CDR3 is 15 amino acids long. Here the CDR3 reads CSASPTGRITNEQYF. The CDR3 nucleotides read TGCAGTGCTAGCCCGACGGGACGTATAACGAACGAGCAGTACTTC.

This chain joins TRBV6-4 and TRBJ1-1; possibly TRBD1 for D (5 bases). Germline CDR1 and CDR2: MRHNA and SNTAGT. The CDR3 totals 13 residues. V was clipped by 8 bases and J by 1 base, with 11 bases between them. The CDR3 is CASRDGGNTEAFF. CDR3 sequence (DNA): TGTGCCAGCCGGGACGGGGGGAACACTGAAGCTTTCTTT.